Sequencing of this T cell receptor (beta chain) was carried out in a study of identical twins (dated by TCRdb to the mid-2010s). For the wider study: To test whether fetal clonotypes persist, this study deep-sequenced TCR alpha and beta repertoires from monozygotic twins, from unrelated adults of various ages, and from cord blood. To rule out contamination, replicate twin experiments were performed at different times with different library preparation protocols. Broad study findings and their caveats: Abundant cord blood beta clonotypes carried fewer insertions; young adult naive repertoires showed a weaker similar trend, while memory repertoires showed none. A weaker excess of twin sharing was found in beta out-of-frame sequences because the signal-to-noise ratio was lowered by fewer shared sequences. Invariant T cells such as MAIT and iNKT could partly confound zero-insertion analyses, although diverse VJ usage argued against such confounding for most clonotypes. Because the same donors could not be followed over many years, the conclusions depended on cross-sectional statistical analysis. Recombination models systematically underestimated out-of-frame TCR alpha sharing in monozygotic twins but agreed with sharing between unrelated individuals. Compared with coincidental sharing between unrelated individuals, out-of-frame TCR alpha sequences shared between twins showed an excess of sequences with low generation probability.

All donors were healthy Caucasians. Three unrelated non-twin adults were additionally sequenced: a male aged 18 to 29, a male aged 50 to 60 and a female aged 50 to 60. Miltenyi CD45RO+ enrichment and human naive T-cell isolation kits were used to isolate memory (CD45RO+) and naive T cells from PBMC. At least ten counts were recorded for this clonotype. Its recognized antigen is unknown. The sample holds no much larger clone one base away, and base qualities are not on file. The V and J ends are trimmed by 2 bases and 2 bases, leaving 9 bases between them. The germline V gene gives CDR1 as KGHDR and CDR2 as SFDVKD. CDR3 length: 14 amino acids, cysteine to phenylalanine. Of all the DNA, just the CDR3 is kept, 42 bases in frame from base 1. The protocol used for the library was 5' RACE. Sequencing instrument: Illumina HiSeq 2000. A universal primer binding site was added through template switching, and the final cDNA carried a unique molecular identifier so that TCR cDNA molecules could be counted accurately. Specific primers in the conserved constant-segment region were used to synthesize first-strand cDNA for TCR alpha and beta chains. To control for contamination, every cDNA library carried two barcodes: a SMART-Mk sample barcode plus Illumina barcodes. TruSeq adapter sequences along with Illumina sample barcodes were introduced in two successive PCR steps. Sequencing of the TCR alpha and beta cDNA libraries was done on the Illumina HiSeq platform using custom primers. Turning to the authors' computational methods: MiGEC was used to process raw reads and extract unique molecular identifiers, and MiXCR was used to find CDR3 positions. For each individual, recombination models were inferred using an EM algorithm with the repgenHMM and IGoR tools. Shared clonotypes were analyzed with the tcR package in R, and sharing was normalized by the product of cloneset sizes. To study raw recombination without the effects of thymic and clonal selection, out-of-frame nonproductive sequences were analyzed. The public sequencing data were trimmed at Q25 with fastp and processed into clonotypes with MiXCR by TCRdb, which kept only in-frame beta chains. Each CDR3 protein gets just one entry, which takes the most common genes and DNA from the rows behind it. Here the V and J calls rest on TCRdb's processing, not on the authors' analysis. The sample includes approximately 700,000 distinct CDR3 sequences, with 5.5% to 7.5% observed a single time. Of the sample, around 1.7% is held by the ten largest clones.

The sequenced sample consisted of naive T cells sorted from blood. The cell subset or site label, as the study defines it: cells isolated with a human naive T-cell isolation kit. The receptor chain draws on TRBV24-1 and TRBJ2-7; the D gene remains uncertain. This receptor was identified in a man aged 18 to 30 in good health. In nucleotides, the sequence is TGTGCCACCAGTGATTCAGGCAGAGCCTACGAGCAGTACTTC. It specifies CATSDSGRAYEQYF.